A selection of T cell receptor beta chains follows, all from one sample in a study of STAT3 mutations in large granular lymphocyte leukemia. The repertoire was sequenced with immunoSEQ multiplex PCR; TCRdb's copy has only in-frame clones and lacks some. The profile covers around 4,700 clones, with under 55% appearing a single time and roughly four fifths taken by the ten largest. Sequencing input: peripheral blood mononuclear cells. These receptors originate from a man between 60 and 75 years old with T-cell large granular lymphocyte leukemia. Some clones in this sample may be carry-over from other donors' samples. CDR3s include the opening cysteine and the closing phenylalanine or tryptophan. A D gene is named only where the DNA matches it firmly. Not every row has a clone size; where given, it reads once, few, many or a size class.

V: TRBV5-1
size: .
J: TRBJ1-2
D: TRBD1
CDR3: CASSLEPDRLGYTF
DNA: TGCGCCAGCAGCTTGGAACCGGACAGGTTGGGCTACACCTTC

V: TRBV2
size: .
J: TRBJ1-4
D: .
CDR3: CASSEERRGLSNEKLFF
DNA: TGTGCCAGCAGTGAAGAAAGAAGGGGCCTATCTAATGAAAAACTGTTTTTT

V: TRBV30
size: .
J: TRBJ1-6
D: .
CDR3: CAWSARGSPLHF
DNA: TGTGCCTGGAGTGCCAGGGGTTCACCCCTCCACTTT

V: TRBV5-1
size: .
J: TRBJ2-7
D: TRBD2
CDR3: CASSRESAGSDEQYF
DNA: TGCGCCAGCAGCCGCGAATCAGCGGGGTCTGACGAGCAGTACTTC

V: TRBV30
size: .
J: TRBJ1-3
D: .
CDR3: CAWGQIGNTIYF
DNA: TGTGCCTGGGGACAGATTGGAAACACCATATATTTT

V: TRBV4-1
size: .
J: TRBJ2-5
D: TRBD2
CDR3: CASSQEAAGVYQETQYF
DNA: TGCGCCAGCAGCCAAGAGGCAGCGGGGGTGTACCAAGAGACCCAGTACTTC

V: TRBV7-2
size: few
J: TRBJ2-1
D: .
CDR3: CASSFGANEQFF
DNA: TGTGCCAGCTCCTTCGGGGCCAATGAGCAGTTCTTC

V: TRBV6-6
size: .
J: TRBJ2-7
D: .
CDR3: CASSTPIGSSYEQYF
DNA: TGTGCCAGCAGTACCCCCATAGGTTCCTCCTACGAGCAGTACTTC

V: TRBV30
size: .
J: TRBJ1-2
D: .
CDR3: CAWARGDYVGYTF
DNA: TGTGCCTGGGCGCGAGGGGACTATGTAGGCTACACCTTC

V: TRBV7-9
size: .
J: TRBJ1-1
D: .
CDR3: CASSVGSGTEAFF
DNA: TGTGCCAGCAGCGTAGGGTCTGGGACTGAAGCTTTCTTT

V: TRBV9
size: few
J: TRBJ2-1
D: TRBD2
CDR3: CASSVAGTSGYNEQFF
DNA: TGTGCCAGCAGCGTAGCAGGGACTAGCGGTTACAATGAGCAGTTCTTC

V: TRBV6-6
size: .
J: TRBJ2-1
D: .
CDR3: CASSSDGQKFF
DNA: TGTGCCAGCAGTTCGGACGGACAGAAGTTCTTC

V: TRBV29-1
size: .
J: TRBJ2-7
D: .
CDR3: CSVGTAGGEQYF
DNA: TGCAGCGTTGGGACGGCTGGGGGCGAGCAGTACTTC

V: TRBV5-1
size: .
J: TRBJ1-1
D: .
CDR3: CASSLNPNTEAFF
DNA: TGCGCCAGCAGCTTGAACCCGAACACTGAAGCTTTCTTT

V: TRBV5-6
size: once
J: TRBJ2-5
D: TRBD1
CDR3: CASSSRTGFVETQYF
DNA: TGTGCCAGCAGCTCGCGGACAGGGTTTGTAGAGACCCAGTACTTC

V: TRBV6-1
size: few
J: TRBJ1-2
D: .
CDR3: CASRSGTDYGYTF
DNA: TGTGCCAGCAGGTCTGGGACCGACTATGGCTACACCTTC

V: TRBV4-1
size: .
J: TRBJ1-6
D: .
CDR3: CASGLSPLHF
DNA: TGCGCCAGCGGTTTGTCACCCCTCCACTTT

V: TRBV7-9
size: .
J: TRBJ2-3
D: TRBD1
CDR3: CASSLAPWTGSITDTQYF
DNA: TGTGCCAGCAGCTTAGCCCCCTGGACAGGGAGTATCACAGATACGCAGTATTTT

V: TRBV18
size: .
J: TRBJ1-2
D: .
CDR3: CASSPDYGYTF
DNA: TGTGCCAGCTCACCAGACTATGGCTACACCTTC

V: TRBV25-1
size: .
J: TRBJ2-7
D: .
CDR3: CASSPTGPEQYF
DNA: TGTGCCAGCAGTCCCACAGGGCCCGAGCAGTACTTC

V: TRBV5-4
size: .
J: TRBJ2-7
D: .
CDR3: CASSSQGYEQYF
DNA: TGTGCCAGCAGCTCACAGGGCTACGAGCAGTACTTC

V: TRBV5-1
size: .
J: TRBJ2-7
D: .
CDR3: CATSGSGGSYEQYF
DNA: TGCGCCACCTCCGGGTCGGGGGGCAGCTACGAGCAGTACTTC

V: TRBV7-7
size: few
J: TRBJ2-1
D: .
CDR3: CASSWSELNEQFF
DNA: TGTGCCAGCAGCTGGAGTGAGCTGAATGAGCAGTTCTTC

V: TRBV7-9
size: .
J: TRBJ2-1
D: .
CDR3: CASSSIITSSYNEQFF
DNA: TGTGCCAGCAGCTCCATTATCACGAGCTCCTACAATGAGCAGTTCTTC

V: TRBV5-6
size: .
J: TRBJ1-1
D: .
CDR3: CASQSGDGTEAFF
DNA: TGTGCCAGCCAATCCGGGGACGGCACTGAAGCTTTCTTT

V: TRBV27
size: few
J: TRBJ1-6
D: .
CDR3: CASSLSLGHSPLHF
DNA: TGTGCCAGCAGTTTATCGTTGGGCCATTCACCCCTCCACTTT

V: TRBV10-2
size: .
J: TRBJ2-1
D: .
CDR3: CASGTRLEQFF
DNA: TGCGCCAGCGGCACAAGACTAGAGCAGTTCTTC

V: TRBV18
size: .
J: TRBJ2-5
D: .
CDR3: CASSPGYTQETQYF
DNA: TGTGCCAGCTCACCCGGTTACACGCAAGAGACCCAGTACTTC

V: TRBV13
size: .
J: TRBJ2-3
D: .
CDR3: CASSLSSTTQYF
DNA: TGTGCCAGCAGCTTAAGTTCTACCACGCAGTATTTT